These 7 T cell receptor beta chains were sequenced from one sample in a study of a mutant IDH1 vaccine in newly diagnosed glioma. Specified time point: baseline, week 1 (first vaccination visit). Treatment described: pre-vaccination baseline after standard-of-care therapy. Assay used: immunoSEQ multiplex PCR; TCRdb lists only in-frame clones, some missing. The table includes about 46,000 clones, more than 80% detected once. Material: PBMCs, obtained from a glioma patient treated with radiotherapy, temozolomide or both. The receptors derive from a man between 35 and 55 years old with glioma.

This clone was picked up one time. The V call is TRBV19, the J call TRBJ1-5; D is unclear. V lost 3 bases and J 5 bases, leaving 17 bases between the germline ends. From germline, CDR1 is LNHDA and CDR2 SQIVND (reference sequence). The CDR3 runs to 16 residues. CDR3 residues: CASSIGAARPDQPQHF. The CDR3 coding sequence is TGTGCCAGTAGTATCGGCGCAGCCCGCCCTGATCAGCCCCAGCATTTT.

This clone has just one count. The J gene is TRBJ1-2, the V gene TRBV10-3, with unresolved D. Germline lookup yields CDR1 ENHRY and CDR2 SYGVKD. The V gene lost 6 bases and the J gene lost 3 bases, with 8 bases spanning the gap. This CDR3 has 12 amino acids. The CDR3 sequence: CAIRPRDYGYTF. DNA of the CDR3: TGTGCCATCAGACCAAGAGACTATGGCTACACCTTC.

V and J are TRBV5-1 and TRBJ1-1; the D gene is possibly TRBD1 (6 bases). The CDR3 totals 13 residues. The germline CDR1 and CDR2 sequences are SGHRS and YFSETQ. V was shortened by 0 bases and J by 8 bases, with 11 bases between the two germline ends. The DNA of the CDR3 is TGCGCCAGCAGCTTGGACGTCACAGGGGAAGCTTTCTTT. Its protein product is CASSLDVTGEAFF.

The chain has TRBV29-1 and TRBJ1-4; D remains ambiguous. Germline values: CDR1 SQVTM, CDR2 ANQGSEA. Trimming shortened V by 4 bases and J by 7 bases, and 13 bases separated the two germline ends. CDR3 size: 13 residues. The CDR3 region is CSVAQTPGEKLFF. The CDR3 DNA is TGCAGCGTTGCCCAGACACCAGGTGAAAAACTGTTTTTT. The full variable domain, with the rest looked up from reference TRBV29-1 and TRBJ1-4, is SAVISQKPSRDICQRGTSLTIQCQVDSQVTMMFWYRQQPGQSLTLIATANQGSEATYESGFVIDKFPISRPNLTFSTLTVSNMSPEDSSIYLCSVAQTPGEKLFFGSGTQLSVL.

The rearrangement links TRBV6-1 to TRBJ1-2; D unresolved. CDR3 length: 16 residues. Germline values: CDR1 MNHNS, CDR2 SASEGT. Trimming took off 1 base at V and 1 base at J, with 13 bases between the two ends. CDR3 coding DNA: TGTGCCAGCAGTGAAGTAGTTGGTCAGAGTAACTATGGCTACACCTTC. Amino acids: CASSEVVGQSNYGYTF.

This chain links TRBV5-1 with TRBJ2-4; D perhaps matches TRBD2 (5 bases). Trimming took 0 bases from V and 2 from J, leaving 9 bases between them. Germline-derived CDR1 and CDR2 are SGHRS and YFSETQ. The CDR3 extends over 15 amino acids. CDR3 nucleotides: TGCGCCAGCAGCTTGGATTCCGGGACCAAAAACATTCAGTACTTC. Its translation: CASSLDSGTKNIQYF.

This clone was counted a single time. This chain links TRBV5-1 with TRBJ2-2, with D possibly TRBD2 on 6 matching bases. Trimming pared 4 bases from V and 1 base from J, leaving 14 bases between. The CDR3 is 16 amino acids. CDR1 and CDR2 (germline): SGHRS, YFSETQ. The CDR3 protein is CASSRNGGGNTGELFF. The CDR3 DNA reads TGCGCCAGCAGCCGTAACGGGGGAGGGAACACCGGGGAGCTGTTTTTT.